Presented here are 17 T cell receptor beta chains from one specimen sequenced in a study of cytotoxic CD8 clonotypes in ibrutinib-treated CLL. Clones were sequenced by immunoSEQ multiplex PCR, and TCRdb holds only the in-frame ones, with some missing. In the table there are around 140,000 clones, 80% of which are singletons. This specimen was PBMCs, taken after 36 months of ibrutinib treatment. These receptors came from a human donor with chronic lymphocytic leukemia.

The chain carries TRBV10-1 and TRBJ2-7, with TRBD2 matching over 7 bases. This CDR3 contains 14 residues. The germline CDR1 and CDR2 sequences are WNHNN and SYGVQD (reference sequence). V lost 2 bases and J lost 5; bases outside the gene matches: 6. The CDR3 sequence: CASSEAGVGDEQYF. The DNA for the CDR3 is TGCGCCAGCAGTGAGGCGGGAGTGGGAGACGAGCAGTACTTC.

The rearrangement joins TRBV29-1 to TRBJ2-7; 9 bases are shared with TRBD1. V shed 7 bases, J shed 6 bases, and the junction held 4 bases outside the gene matches. The CDR3 is 11 amino acids. Per germline, CDR1 SQVTM and CDR2 ANQGSEA. The CDR3 reads CSGRTGVEQYF. In nucleotides, the CDR3 is TGCAGCGGCCGGACAGGGGTCGAGCAGTACTTC.

This chain joins TRBV28 and TRBJ1-4; possibly TRBD1 for D (5 bases). The V gene's germline CDR1 is MDHEN and CDR2 SYDVKM. Trimming took 2 bases from V and 8 from J, leaving 9 bases between them. The CDR3 is made up of 13 amino acids. CDR3 coding DNA: TGTGCCAGCAGTTTAGGGGGAAAGGAAAAACTGTTTTTT. Translation: CASSLGGKEKLFF.

This clone turned up a few times. J is TRBJ2-7 and V is TRBV5-3, with a weak D call TRBD2 (6 bases). TRBV5-3 is identified as an open reading frame with a role that is uncertain. V lost 7 bases to trimming and J lost 7 bases, with 12 bases between them. The CDR3 is 11 residues long. The CDR3 loop is CARPGREEQYF. DNA for the CDR3: TGTGCCAGACCAGGGCGGGAAGAGCAGTACTTC.

The chain couples TRBV19 to TRBJ2-7; 9 bases are a match to TRBD2. Germline V CDR1 and CDR2: LNHDA, SQIVND (reference sequence). CDR3 size: 15 residues. With V trimmed by 5 bases and J by 3 bases, 8 bases remained unmatched. In DNA form, the CDR3 reads TGTGCCAGTAGTCGGCTAGCGGGAACTAACTACGAGCAGTACTTC. It codes for CASSRLAGTNYEQYF.

Only one count was recorded for this clone. The chain couples TRBV18 to TRBJ1-2; tentative D call: TRBD1 (5 bases). CDR1 and CDR2 from the germline V gene are KGHSH and LQKENI. This CDR3 is built from 15 residues. Trimming took off 6 bases at V and 3 bases at J, with 17 bases between the two ends. The CDR3 sequence is CASSGPREIDYGYTF. The CDR3, as DNA: TGTGCCAGCTCGGGCCCCAGGGAGATTGACTATGGCTACACCTTC.

The chain employs TRBV30 and TRBJ1-4; 7 bases agree with TRBD1. Germline CDR1 is GTSNPN and CDR2 is SVGIG (reference sequence). J was trimmed by 2 bases and V by 4 bases; bases with no gene match: 25. CDR3 length: 21 residues. The CDR3 loop reads CAWNRGIVAGQVERTNEKLFF. CDR3 in DNA: TGTGCCTGGAACAGGGGAATTGTGGCAGGGCAGGTTGAGAGGACTAATGAAAAACTGTTTTTT.

V gene TRBV27 combines with J gene TRBJ1-4, with D unclear. The germline gives CDR1 MNHEY, CDR2 SMNVEV (reference sequence). Trimming took 8 bases from V and 3 from J, leaving 7 bases between them. This CDR3 spans 12 amino acids. The CDR3 reads CASGSANEKLFF. CDR3 coding DNA: TGTGCCAGCGGGTCGGCTAATGAAAAACTGTTTTTT.

This chain links TRBV9 with TRBJ2-4; 8 bases agree with TRBD1. There are 15 residues in the CDR3. The trim removed 0 bases at V and 12 bases at J, leaving 11 bases unmatched. Germline V CDR1 and CDR2: SGDLS, YYNGEE. CDR3 sequence reads: CASSVATGQGESQYF. CDR3 nucleotides: TGTGCCAGCAGCGTAGCTACAGGACAGGGCGAGTCTCAGTACTTC.

This sequence joins TRBV5-1 and TRBJ2-7, with D unclear. Germline CDR1 and CDR2: SGHRS and YFSETQ. The CDR3 is made up of 14 amino acids. V was shortened by 0 bases and J by 2 bases, with 9 bases between the two germline ends. In nucleotides, the CDR3 is TGCGCCAGCAGCTTGGATACTCAGACCTACGAGCAGTACTTC. Protein: CASSLDTQTYEQYF.

The chain links TRBV7-9 to TRBJ1-2, with TRBD1 matching 7 bases. Germline assignment: CDR1 SEHNR and CDR2 FQNEAQ (reference sequence). The CDR3 is 15 residues long. V was pared by 6 bases and J by 5 bases, with 12 bases of the junction left unmatched. The CDR3 loop is CASRLDRISTYGYTF. In DNA, the CDR3 is TGTGCCAGCAGATTGGACAGGATTTCCACTTATGGCTACACCTTC.

The chain combines TRBV7-9 with TRBJ1-4; 7 bases align to TRBD1. The CDR3 totals 15 residues. Germline values: CDR1 SEHNR, CDR2 FQNEAQ (reference sequence). V lost 5 bases to trimming and J lost 8 bases; unmatched junction nucleotides: 11. The CDR3 loop reads CASSPRQGQREKLFF. CDR3 coding DNA: TGTGCCAGCAGCCCCCGACAGGGTCAGCGGGAAAAACTGTTTTTT.

The CDR3 nucleotides are TGTGCCAGCAGCTTAAATGCTGGACAGGGGGGATTTTTGCGGCCCCAGCATTTT. This codes for CASSLNAGQGGFLRPQHF. The chain employs TRBV7-2 and TRBJ1-5; 10 positions match TRBD1. Germline V gene sequence: CDR1 SGHTA, CDR2 FQGNSA. The CDR3 contains 18 residues. The trim removed 2 bases at V and 9 bases at J, leaving 16 bases unmatched.

The V and J genes are TRBV5-4 and TRBJ2-3; D might be TRBD2 (5 bases). CDR3 length: 11 residues. Germline V gene lookup returns CDR1 SGHNT and CDR2 YYREEE (reference sequence). The V end lost 9 bases, the J end lost 3 bases, and 8 bases lay between the germline ends. CDR3 protein: CAIGGTDTQYF. The CDR3 region has the DNA TGTGCCATCGGCGGGACAGATACGCAGTATTTT.

The chain has TRBV7-6 and TRBJ1-2, with 9 bases lining up with TRBD1. CDR3 length: 15 amino acids. Trimming at V came to 2 bases and at J to 5 bases, leaving 6 bases not matched to a gene. CDR1 SGHVS and CDR2 FNYEAQ come from the germline V gene. CDR3 protein: CASSLTPQGAYGYTF. The DNA of the CDR3 is TGTGCCAGCAGCTTAACCCCACAGGGGGCTTATGGCTACACCTTC.

This clone was recorded a few times. The chain couples TRBV13 to TRBJ1-2; 10 bases match TRBD1. The CDR3 contains 19 residues. Germline lookup yields CDR1 PRHDT and CDR2 FYEKMQ (reference sequence). V lost 3 bases and J lost 2; bases outside the gene matches: 15. CDR3 sequence: CASSFDGTGAYLRNYGYTF. The CDR3 region has the DNA TGTGCCAGCAGCTTTGACGGGACAGGGGCCTACCTTCGGAACTATGGCTACACCTTC.

This sequence joins TRBV10-1 and TRBJ2-3, with no clear D. Germline V gives CDR1 WNHNN, CDR2 SYGVQD (reference sequence). V was shortened by 3 bases and J by 1 base, with 8 bases between the two germline ends. This CDR3 region has 14 residues. DNA of the CDR3: TGCGCCAGCAGTGACAGCGCGGGCACAGATACGCAGTATTTT. Translation gives CASSDSAGTDTQYF.